Below are 21 T cell receptor beta chains sequenced from a single sample in a study of tumor and adjacent non-tumor tissue in lung cancer. The library came from three nested PCR rounds adapted from ARM-PCR protocols. Each CDR3 protein gets one entry after TCRdb re-called the multiplex PCR reads with MiXCR. This table has over 110,000 distinct CDR3 sequences, approximately 66% appearing once. The template was RNA from unsorted bulk tissue. The sequenced sample was lung tumor tissue. The receptor set was obtained from a man aged 60-69 years with small cell lung cancer.

About this clonotype: Relative to the germline gene, one junction end is altered; a read error may explain this. The genes are TRBV29-1 and TRBJ1-2; D ambiguous. Germline CDR1 reads SQVTM; CDR2 reads ANQGSEA. CDR3 size: 12 residues. The DNA of the CDR3 is TGTAGCGTTGGGGAGTTCACATTTGACTACACCTTC. Translated: CSVGEFTFDYTF.

With respect to this clonotype: A much larger clone lies a single base off, so this may be a read error. This sequence joins TRBV29-1 and TRBJ2-1, with a weak D call TRBD1 (6 bases). CDR1 and CDR2 from the germline V gene are SQVTM and ANQGSEA. The V end lost 7 bases, the J end lost 7 bases, and 14 bases lay between the germline ends. The CDR3 contains 12 residues. This CDR3 reads CSAHRVRNEQFF. As DNA, the CDR3 is TGCAGCGCGCACAGGGTGAGGAATGAGCAGTTCTTC.

As regards this clonotype: This likely comes from a read error, as the CDR3 has no conserved phenylalanine or tryptophan at its end. The chain uses TRBV29-1 and TRBJ1-5; D call uncertain. CDR1 SQVTM and CDR2 ANQGSEA come from the germline V gene. V lost 8 bases, J lost 4 bases, and 15 bases lay in between. This CDR3 is built from 13 residues. The CDR3 nucleotides are TGCAGCATTGGCGATTGGGCAAATCAGCCCCAGCATTCT. Protein product: CSIGDWANQPQHS.

The chain combines TRBV30 with TRBJ1-1; D possibly corresponds to TRBD1 (5 bases). The V end lost 1 base, the J end lost 14 bases, and 17 bases lay between the germline ends. This CDR3 comprises 12 residues. Germline CDR1 GTSNPN, CDR2 SVGIG (reference sequence). CDR3 amino acids: CAWSAGPRGAFF. CDR3 nucleotide sequence: TGTGCCTGGAGTGCGGGACCGCGGGGAGCCTTCTTT.

This clonotype was observed a handful of times. This chain uses TRBV4-2 with TRBJ2-2; D remains ambiguous. The CDR3 sequence is 16 residues long. The V gene lost 0 bases and the J gene lost 4 bases, with 12 bases spanning the gap. Per the germline V gene, CDR1 is LGHNA and CDR2 is YNFKEQ. The DNA for the CDR3 is TGTGCCAGCAGCCAAGACATGGGAAGCCGCACCGGGGAGCTGTTTTTT. This codes for CASSQDMGSRTGELFF.

This clonotype was detected a few times. The CDR3 DNA reads as TGTGCCACCATTGTTAAAGCAGATACGCAGTATTTT. Translated: CATIVKADTQYF. The chain carries TRBV24-1 and TRBJ2-3; D not resolved. The CDR3 loop spans 12 amino acids. V dropped 8 bases and J dropped 4 bases, with 9 bases sitting between them. Germline V gene sequence: CDR1 KGHDR, CDR2 SFDVKD.

There are a few counts of this clonotype. The genes are TRBV19 and TRBJ1-2; the D gene is possibly TRBD1 (6 bases). Trimming cost V 5 bases and J 6 bases, with 16 bases left between them. The CDR3 runs 14 residues. CDR1 is LNHDA and CDR2 is SQIVND in the germline V gene (reference sequence). CDR3 nucleotide sequence: TGTGCCAGTAGTCCAGGGGTTTTTGGTAATGGCTACACCTTC. It is translated as CASSPGVFGNGYTF.

A remark on this clonotype: Lacking the conserved final phenylalanine or tryptophan, this CDR3 likely reflects a read error. This rearrangement joins TRBV20-1 to TRBJ1-5; no firm D call. Between the trimmed V and J ends, which lost 1 base and 5 bases, there was a span of 9 bases. The CDR3 runs 13 residues. Germline loops: CDR1 DFQATT, CDR2 SNEGSKA (reference sequence). This CDR3 reads CSARGSWDQPQHL. CDR3 nucleotides: TGCAGTGCTAGAGGTTCGTGGGATCAGCCCCAGCATCTT.

A remark on this clonotype: This clone may be a read error of a much larger clone one base away. The final CDR3 position lacks the conserved phenylalanine or tryptophan, pointing to a likely read error. V usage is TRBV29-1 and J usage is TRBJ2-5, with 10 bases lining up with TRBD2. CDR1 is SQVTM, CDR2 ANQGSEA, per germline. The CDR3 runs to 13 residues. The V and J ends lost 6 bases and 4 bases, in that order; junction bases with no gene match: 5. The CDR3 DNA reads as TGCAGCGTCGACAGACTAGCGGGAGAGACCCAGTACCTC. This translates into CSVDRLAGETQYL.

This clonotype was observed a handful of times. The chain couples TRBV28 to TRBJ2-6; tentative D call: TRBD2 (5 bases). The germline CDR1 and CDR2 sequences are MDHEN and SYDVKM. The CDR3 has 14 amino acids. Trimming stripped 3 bases from V and 2 bases from J, with 5 bases between. In nucleotides, the CDR3 is TGTGCCAGCAGTTTGGAGGCTGGGGCCAACGTCCTGACTTTC. It translates to CASSLEAGANVLTF. Using reference TRBV28 and TRBJ2-6 for the parts outside the CDR3, the full variable domain is DVKVTQSSRYLVKRTGEKVFLECVQDMDHENMFWYRQDPGLGLRLIYFSYDVKMKEKGDIPEGYSVSREKKERFSLILESASTNQTSMYLCASSLEAGANVLTFGAGSRLTVL.

In the case of this clonotype: Germline and junction disagree at one end, which may indicate a read error. This chain uses TRBV11-2 with TRBJ2-1; 7 nucleotides line up with TRBD2. From germline, CDR1 is SGHAT and CDR2 FQNNGV. This CDR3 has 15 residues. As DNA, the CDR3 is TGTGCCAACAGCTTAAGGCTAGCGGCGCACAATGAGCAGTTCTTC. It translates to CANSLRLAAHNEQFF. Using reference TRBV11-2 and TRBJ2-1 for the parts outside the CDR3, the full variable domain is EAGVAQSPRYKIIEKRQSVAFWCNPISGHATLYWYQQILGQGPKLLIQFQNNGVVDDSQLPKDRFSAERLKGVDSTLKIQPAKLEDSAVYLCANSLRLAAHNEQFFGPGTRLTVL.

Comments on this clonotype: Because it lacks the conserved phenylalanine or tryptophan at the end, this CDR3 is likely a read error. The chain couples TRBV11-2 to TRBJ2-5; D is perhaps TRBD2 (5 bases). The CDR3 has 14 amino acids. Per germline, CDR1 SGHAT and CDR2 FQNNGV. CDR3 DNA: TGTACCAGCAGCTTAGTGGGGAGCGGAGAGACCCAGTACTCC. This gives the protein CTSSLVGSGETQYS.

As concerns this clonotype: A much larger clone differs from this one at a single base, so this may be a read error. This chain joins TRBV29-1 and TRBJ2-3; D gene uncertain. V gave up 4 bases and J gave up 7 bases, with 12 bases separating them. Germline assignment: CDR1 SQVTM and CDR2 ANQGSEA. The CDR3 sequence is 12 residues long. CDR3 coding DNA: TGCAGCGTTGTCGGAGTTACAAATACGCAGTATTTT. Protein: CSVVGVTNTQYF.

Points on this clonotype: A read error may explain this, as a much larger clone is one base away. The chain employs TRBV29-1 and TRBJ2-5; D may be TRBD1 or TRBD2 (6 bases each). CDR1 is SQVTM and CDR2 is ANQGSEA in the germline V gene. This CDR3 is 12 amino acids long. The CDR3, as DNA: TGCGGCGTGGGGGGCAGACAAGAGACCCAGTACTTC. It translates to CGVGGRQETQYF.

With respect to this clonotype: A read error may account for a junction end that differs from germline. DNA for the CDR3: TGTGTCAGCAATTACATAGGTCATACCTACGGGCAGTACTTC. It yields the protein CVSNYIGHTYGQYF. V is TRBV6-5 and J is TRBJ2-7; no firm D call. CDR1 is MNHEY, CDR2 SVGAGI, per germline. The CDR3 is 14 amino acids.

Of note for this clonotype: One base away lies a much larger clone, so this may be a sequencing read error. The rearrangement uses TRBV4-1 and TRBJ2-3; TRBD2 matches at 8 bases. The germline CDR1 and CDR2 sequences are MGHRA and YSYEKL. Trimming at V came to 1 base and at J to 3 bases, leaving 3 bases not matched to a gene. This CDR3 has 15 amino acids. DNA of the CDR3: TGCGCCAGCAGCCAAGGAGTAGCGGGAACAGATACGCAGTATTTT. It codes for CASSQGVAGTDTQYF.

The V call is TRBV5-6, the J call TRBJ2-7, with TRBD2 identical over 7 bases. Losses at the gene ends were 3 bases for V and 4 bases for J; bases not matched to a gene: 4. The CDR3 extends over 13 amino acids. Germline CDR1 SGHDT, CDR2 YYEEEE. The CDR3, as DNA: TGTGCCAGCAGCTCGGGGGGTTATTACGAGCAGTACTTC. This encodes CASSSGGYYEQYF.

About this clonotype: An end of the junction differs from the germline gene, which may be a read error. Here the CDR3 reads CSVRQGPYEHYF. The CDR3 nucleotides read TGCAGTGTACGACAGGGTCCCTACGAGCATTACTTC. The chain recombines TRBV29-1 with TRBJ2-7, with TRBD1 matching 7 bases. Germline V lookup: CDR1 SQVTM, CDR2 ANQGSEA. This CDR3 region has 12 residues.

V and J are TRBV4-1 and TRBJ2-3, with a weak D call TRBD2 (7 bases). Per germline, CDR1 MGHRA and CDR2 YSYEKL. Trimming removed 4 bases from V and 1 base from J, with 15 bases in between. This CDR3 has 16 residues. The CDR3 loop is CASSPAGAGGTDTQYF. Written as DNA, the CDR3 is TGCGCCAGCAGCCCGGCGGGGGCGGGAGGCACAGATACGCAGTATTTT.

Comments on this clonotype: A junction boundary mismatches the germline segment, possibly from a read error. This sequence joins TRBV29-1 and TRBJ2-3; TRBD1 aligns across 9 bases. Per the germline V gene, CDR1 is SQVTM and CDR2 is ANQGSEA. The CDR3 has 14 residues. The CDR3 DNA reads TGCAGCGTTGAAAGGGACAGGGCCACAGATTCGCAGTATTTT. It yields the protein CSVERDRATDSQYF.

This clonotype was seen once. The chain couples TRBV11-2 to TRBJ2-7, with TRBD1 matching 7 bases. The CDR3 extends over 15 amino acids. Germline V lookup: CDR1 SGHAT, CDR2 FQNNGV. Trimming cost V 8 bases and J 3 bases; bases outside gene matches: 13. CDR3 in DNA: TGTGCCAGCGACTTAGGGTCGACAGGGAGCTACGAGCAGTACTTC. Amino acid sequence: CASDLGSTGSYEQYF.